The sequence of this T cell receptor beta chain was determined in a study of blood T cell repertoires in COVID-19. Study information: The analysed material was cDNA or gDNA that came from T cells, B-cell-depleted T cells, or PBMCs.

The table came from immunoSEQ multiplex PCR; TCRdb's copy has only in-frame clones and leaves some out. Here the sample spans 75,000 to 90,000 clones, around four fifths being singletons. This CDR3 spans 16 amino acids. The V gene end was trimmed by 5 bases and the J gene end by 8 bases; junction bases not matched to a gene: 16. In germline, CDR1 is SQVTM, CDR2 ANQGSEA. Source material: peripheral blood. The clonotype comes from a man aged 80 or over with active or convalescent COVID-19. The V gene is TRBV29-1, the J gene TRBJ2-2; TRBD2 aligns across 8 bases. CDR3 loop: CSVRPLSGKQPGELFF. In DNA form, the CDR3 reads TGCAGCGTTCGTCCCCTTAGCGGGAAACAGCCTGGGGAGCTGTTTTTT.